This T cell receptor (beta chain) was sequenced for a study of cytomegalovirus exposure and HLA in healthy donors. Turning to this clone: Its antigen is as yet unknown.

Study observations and caveats: Information on immune exposure was restricted to one variable (CMV serostatus). A reported reduction in N-insertions relative to the roughly 700-donor mean was seen in an Asian-associated ancestry cluster in a later analysis.

60 Vbeta and 13 Jbeta primers were used in PCR. Profiling relied on immunoSEQ multiplex PCR, and the TCRdb table lists in-frame clones only, not all of them. The data contain about 130,000 clones, approximately 78% of them singletons. After removal of 9 bases from V and 10 bases from J, the junction contained 10 bases not matched to a gene. The germline V gene has CDR1 SGHVS and CDR2 FNYEAQ. There are 12 residues in the CDR3. Healthy bone marrow donors made up the cohort. The V call is TRBV7-6, the J call TRBJ2-7; 9 bases fit TRBD2. This receptor was obtained from a middle-aged woman in good health and CMV-seropositive. The sequenced sample was PBMCs. CDR3 region: CASSVAGGPQYF. In nucleotides, the CDR3 is TGTGCCAGTTCTGTGGCGGGAGGGCCTCAGTACTTC.